This TCR beta chain was captured by sequencing in a study of blood T cell repertoires in COVID-19. Trimming stripped 2 bases from V and 4 bases from J, with 27 bases between. The CDR3 spans 19 residues. Germline V gene lookup returns CDR1 LNHDA and CDR2 SQIVND (reference sequence). Produced via immunoSEQ multiplex PCR; TCRdb's table is partial and in-frame only. Counted here are hundreds of thousands of clones, 70% to 90% occurring once; the ten biggest clones make up less than 20%. The V call is TRBV19, the J call TRBJ2-7; perhaps TRBD2 as D (6 bases). The specimen sequenced was PBMCs or T cells enriched from blood (not recorded which). This clonotype originated in a man in his late teens or twenties who had recovered from COVID-19. This CDR3 is CASSIMFGHISRERYEQYF. CDR3 nucleotide sequence: TGTGCCAGTAGTATAATGTTCGGACACATATCTCGGGAGAGGTACGAGCAGTACTTC.